Listed here are 5 T cell receptor beta chains from one sample, sequenced in a study of blood T cell repertoires in COVID-19. The protocol was immunoSEQ multiplex PCR, while the TCRdb copy is restricted to in-frame clones and leaves out a portion. Among about 210,000 clones listed, roughly nine tenths were seen once. Sequencing was carried out using PBMCs or T cells enriched from blood (not recorded which). The receptor set was obtained from a woman aged 18-35 years who had recovered from COVID-19.

DNA for the CDR3: TGTGCCAGTAGTATAGATCTCTTTCGCGGGAATGAAAAACTGTTTTTT. As protein: CASSIDLFRGNEKLFF. This rearrangement joins TRBV19 to TRBJ1-4; no clear D gene. This CDR3 has 16 amino acids. Germline CDR1 LNHDA, CDR2 SQIVND (reference sequence). Trimming shortened V by 0 bases and J by 5 bases, and 13 bases separated the two germline ends.

This clone occurred a few times. The rearrangement joins TRBV19 to TRBJ1-3; D is uncertain. Germline assignment: CDR1 LNHDA and CDR2 SQIVND (reference sequence). The CDR3 is 14 amino acids. V dropped 6 bases and J dropped 0 bases, with 9 bases sitting between them. The CDR3, as DNA: TGTGCCAGTAGGGCTTTGGCCTCTGGAAACACCATATATTTT. This sequence encodes CASRALASGNTIYF.

This rearrangement joins TRBV10-3 to TRBJ1-2; 7 bases align to TRBD1. CDR1 is ENHRY and CDR2 is SYGVKD in the germline V gene. The CDR3 covers 13 residues. With 3 bases clipped from V and 4 bases from J, the junction kept 2 bases outside the gene matches. DNA of the CDR3: TGTGCCATCAGTGAAGGGACAGTCTATGGCTACACCTTC. The encoded protein is CAISEGTVYGYTF.

This chain joins TRBV7-9 and TRBJ1-5, with TRBD1 matching 9 bases. The CDR3 covers 15 residues. Germline trimming cut 5 bases from V and 5 bases from J; bases unmatched to any gene: 7. CDR1 is SEHNR, CDR2 FQNEAQ, per germline (reference sequence). CDR3 protein: CASSPTGGGDQPQHF. The CDR3 bases are TGTGCCAGCAGCCCCACAGGGGGCGGAGATCAGCCCCAGCATTTT.

The chain uses TRBV27 and TRBJ2-1, with 7 bases identical to TRBD2. CDR1 and CDR2 (germline): MNHEY, SMNVEV (reference sequence). The CDR3 has 14 amino acids. The junction had 8 bases not matched to a gene; V was cut back by 6 bases and J by 6 bases. In DNA, the CDR3 is TGTGCCAGCAGCTCAATCACGGGGGGCAATGAGCAGTTCTTC. It translates to CASSSITGGNEQFF.